Listed below are T cell receptor beta chains from one sample, sequenced in a study of cytomegalovirus exposure and HLA in healthy donors. The data were produced by immunoSEQ multiplex PCR, yet TCRdb's version contains in-frame clones alone and is incomplete. This sample yields 160,000 or so clones, of which 85% to 90% are seen a single time; roughly 3% belongs to the top ten. Sequencing used PBMCs. The receptors were gathered from a young man in good health and CMV-seronegative. CDR3s include the opening cysteine and the closing phenylalanine or tryptophan. Each record gives: V gene, J gene, CDR3 protein.

TRBV29-1	TRBJ1-4	CSVEGGGGRREKLFF
TRBV29-1	TRBJ2-1	CSVVSTSEQFF
TRBV6-6	TRBJ1-5	CASRRGQGVTQPQHF
TRBV19	TRBJ1-1	CASSIRDTEAFF
TRBV7-8	TRBJ1-4	CASSKGTGGFNEKLFF
TRBV19	TRBJ2-7	CASSSQRGGAYEQYF
TRBV29-1	TRBJ2-5	CSQYPRLAYQETQYF
TRBV4-1	TRBJ2-5	CASSQGGWVQETQYF
TRBV6-1	TRBJ1-1	CASSEAAGTGGIGKAFF
TRBV4-1	TRBJ2-3	CASSQLAGVADTQYF
TRBV27	TRBJ1-2	CASSLGQNYGYTF
TRBV28	TRBJ2-7	CASSLSGQGVFQYF
TRBV14	TRBJ1-1	CASRNIGVTEAFF
TRBV15	TRBJ1-5	CATRTTGDNQPQHF
TRBV27	TRBJ2-3	CASSQLAGSGTDTQYF
TRBV2	TRBJ2-3	CASSVTGTGRGDTQYF
TRBV19	TRBJ1-1	CASSSQQLNTEAFF
TRBV5-1	TRBJ2-1	CASSTEAGQGMGEQFF
TRBV23-1	TRBJ1-6	CASSQSRARAPNSPLHF
TRBV4-3	TRBJ1-5	CASSQGPDAGMDGQPQHF